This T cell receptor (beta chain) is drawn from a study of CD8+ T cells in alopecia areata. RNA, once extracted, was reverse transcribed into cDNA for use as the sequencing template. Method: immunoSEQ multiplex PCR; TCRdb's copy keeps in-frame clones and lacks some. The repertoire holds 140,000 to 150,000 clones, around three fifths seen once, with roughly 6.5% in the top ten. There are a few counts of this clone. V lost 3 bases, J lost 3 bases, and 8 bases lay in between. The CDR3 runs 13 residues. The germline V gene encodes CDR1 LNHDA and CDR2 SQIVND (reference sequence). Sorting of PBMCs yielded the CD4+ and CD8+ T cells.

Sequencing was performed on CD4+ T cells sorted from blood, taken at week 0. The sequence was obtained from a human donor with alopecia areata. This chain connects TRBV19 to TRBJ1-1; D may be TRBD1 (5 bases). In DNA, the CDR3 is TGTGCCAGTAGTATGGGGCGGGACACTGAAGCTTTCTTT. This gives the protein CASSMGRDTEAFF.